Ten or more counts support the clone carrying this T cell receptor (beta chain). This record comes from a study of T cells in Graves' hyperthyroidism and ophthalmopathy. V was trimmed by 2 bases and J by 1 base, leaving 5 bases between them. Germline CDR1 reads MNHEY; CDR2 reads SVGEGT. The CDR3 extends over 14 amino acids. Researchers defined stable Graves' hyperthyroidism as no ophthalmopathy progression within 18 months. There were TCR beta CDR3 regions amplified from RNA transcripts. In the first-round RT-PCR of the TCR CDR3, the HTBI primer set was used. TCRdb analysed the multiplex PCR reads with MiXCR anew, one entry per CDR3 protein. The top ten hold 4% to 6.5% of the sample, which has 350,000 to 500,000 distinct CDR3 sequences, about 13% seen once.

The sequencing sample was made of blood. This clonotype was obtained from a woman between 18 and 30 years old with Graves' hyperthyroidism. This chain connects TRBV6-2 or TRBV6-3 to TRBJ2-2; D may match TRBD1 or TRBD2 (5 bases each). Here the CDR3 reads CASSYGGNTGELFF. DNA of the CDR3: TGTGCCAGCAGTTACGGGGGGAACACCGGGGAGCTGTTTTTT.